These 13 T cell receptor beta chains originate from one sample sequenced in a study of cytomegalovirus exposure and HLA in healthy donors. PCR used 60 Vbeta primers and 13 Jbeta primers. The protocol was immunoSEQ multiplex PCR, while the TCRdb copy is restricted to in-frame clones and leaves out a portion. Of about 200,000 clones in the sample, about 74% were seen once. Material for sequencing was PBMCs. The receptors stem from a man in his forties or fifties in good health and CMV-seronegative.

This clone was recorded a few times. The V and J genes are TRBV11-2 and TRBJ2-1; D unclear. V gave up 5 bases and J gave up 8 bases, with 10 bases separating them. Germline V CDR1 and CDR2: SGHAT, FQNNGV. CDR3 size: 12 residues. The CDR3: CASSLNPDEQFF. CDR3 in DNA: TGTGCCAGCAGCCTTAATCCGGATGAGCAGTTCTTC.

This chain connects TRBV7-6 to TRBJ2-1; D not certain. CDR1 and CDR2 (germline): SGHVS, FNYEAQ. The length of the CDR3 is 13 residues. Trimming cost V 1 base and J 8 bases, with 9 bases left between them. The CDR3 nucleotides read TGTGCCAGCAGCTTAGGCGGTAGCTATGAGCAGTTCTTC. Translated, it gives CASSLGGSYEQFF.

Comment on this clone: One base separates it from a far larger clone, so it is likely a read error. Other DNA variants within this sample encode the same CDR3. The chain joins TRBV5-1 to TRBJ1-1, with D unclear. The V gene lost 0 bases and the J gene lost 13 bases, with 10 bases spanning the gap. This CDR3 region has 11 residues. Germline-derived CDR1 and CDR2 are SGHRS and YFSETQ. In DNA form, the CDR3 reads TGCGCCAGCAGCTTGGGGAAACAGATTTTCTTT. It specifies CASSLGKQIFF.

V and J are TRBV18 and TRBJ1-1; TRBD1 agrees at 7 bases. The CDR3 has 15 residues. Per germline, CDR1 KGHSH and CDR2 LQKENI. The trim removed 3 bases at V and 4 bases at J, leaving 8 bases unmatched. CDR3 sequence: CASSPVRGRVTEAFF. CDR3 bases: TGTGCCAGCTCACCTGTTAGGGGGCGGGTCACTGAAGCTTTCTTT.

This clone has only a few counts. Distinct nucleotide sequences in the sample also encode this CDR3. The chain employs TRBV9 and TRBJ2-1; 8 bases map to TRBD1. V shed 0 bases, J shed 7 bases, and the junction held 3 bases outside the gene matches. The germline V gene encodes CDR1 SGDLS and CDR2 YYNGEE. The CDR3 runs 14 residues. In DNA form, the CDR3 reads TGTGCCAGCAGCGTAGGTCAGGGGGCGAATGAGCAGTTCTTC. It yields the protein CASSVGQGANEQFF.

V gene TRBV4-2 combines with J gene TRBJ2-7, with 8 nucleotides matching TRBD2. The CDR3 contains 17 residues. Germline V gene data show CDR1 as LGHNA and CDR2 as YNFKEQ. V trimming: 4 bases; J trimming: 2 bases; junction bases outside the gene matches: 13. The CDR3 DNA sequence: TGTGCCAGCAGCCGAACCCCCGCGGGAGGCCCGACCTACGAGCAGTACTTC. This gives the protein CASSRTPAGGPTYEQYF.

V and J are TRBV5-1 and TRBJ2-5, with 12 bases lining up with TRBD1. V gave up 4 bases and J gave up 5 bases; unmatched junction bases: 12. Per germline, CDR1 SGHRS and CDR2 YFSETQ. This CDR3 spans 17 amino acids. The DNA for the CDR3 is TGCGCCAGCAGCCCGGAGGGACAGGGGGCAGTTTGGGAGACCCAGTACTTC. Residues: CASSPEGQGAVWETQYF.

This clone was seen more than once but under ten times. The J gene is TRBJ2-2, the V gene TRBV2; 11 bases agree with TRBD2. Germline V gives CDR1 SNHLY, CDR2 FYNNEI. The CDR3 loop spans 15 amino acids. V gave up 7 bases and J gave up 4 bases; unmatched junction bases: 5. Written as DNA, the CDR3 is TGTGCCAGCATCCCACTAGCGGGAGCCACCGGGGAGCTGTTTTTT. The encoded protein is CASIPLAGATGELFF.

The chain uses TRBV4-2 and TRBJ2-1, with 10 bases matching TRBD2. CDR1 LGHNA and CDR2 YNFKEQ come from the germline V gene. Unmatched junction bases numbered 5, after V lost 4 bases and J lost 5 bases. CDR3 size: 15 residues. The CDR3 here is CASSLLAGADNEQFF. CDR3 bases: TGTGCCAGCAGCCTTCTAGCGGGAGCCGACAATGAGCAGTTCTTC.

This rearrangement joins TRBV27 to TRBJ1-6; D call uncertain. V lost 6 bases and J 8 bases, leaving 14 bases between the germline ends. Germline V gives CDR1 MNHEY, CDR2 SMNVEV (reference sequence). The CDR3 has 14 residues. The CDR3 DNA reads as TGTGCCAGCAGCCCAGGCGTAAGCCATTCACCCCTCCACTTT. It is translated as CASSPGVSHSPLHF.

V and J are TRBV28 and TRBJ2-5, with 10 nucleotides matching TRBD2. The J call is uncertain, as TRBJ2-7 better fits the DNA end. This CDR3 is built from 13 residues. From germline, CDR1 is MDHEN and CDR2 SYDVKM. CDR3 loop: CASSLGLAVEQYF. The CDR3 DNA reads TGTGCCAGCAGTTTAGGACTAGCGGTCGAGCAGTACTTC.

The rearrangement links TRBV5-1 to TRBJ1-4; 7 bases fit TRBD1. Germline trimming cut 3 bases from V and 0 bases from J; bases unmatched to any gene: 2. CDR3 size: 15 residues. Germline assignment: CDR1 SGHRS and CDR2 YFSETQ. CDR3 region: CASSSTGATNEKLFF. The CDR3 region has the DNA TGCGCCAGCAGCTCCACAGGGGCAACTAATGAAAAACTGTTTTTT.

The CDR3 reads CASSLGGNPYNEQFF. The CDR3 DNA follows: TGTGCCAGCAGCTTAGGAGGGAATCCCTACAATGAGCAGTTCTTC. The rearrangement links TRBV7-8 to TRBJ2-1, with D possibly being TRBD2 (5 bases). V dropped 1 base and J dropped 2 bases, with 9 bases sitting between them. The CDR3 covers 15 residues. Germline V gene lookup returns CDR1 SGHVS and CDR2 FQNEAQ.